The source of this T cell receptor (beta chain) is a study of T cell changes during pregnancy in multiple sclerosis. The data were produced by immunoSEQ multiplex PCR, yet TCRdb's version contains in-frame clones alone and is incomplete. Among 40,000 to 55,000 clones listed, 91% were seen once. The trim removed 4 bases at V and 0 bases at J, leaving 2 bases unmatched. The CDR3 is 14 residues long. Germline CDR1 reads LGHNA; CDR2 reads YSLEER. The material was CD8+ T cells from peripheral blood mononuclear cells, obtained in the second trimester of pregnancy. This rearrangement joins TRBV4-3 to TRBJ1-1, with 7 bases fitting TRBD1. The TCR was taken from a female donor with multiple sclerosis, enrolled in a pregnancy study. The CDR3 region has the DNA TGCGCCAGCAGCCGAGACAGGGTGAACACTGAAGCTTTCTTT. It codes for CASSRDRVNTEAFF.